These 5 T cell receptor beta chains share one sample of origin, sequenced in a study of T-cell memory formation after mild COVID-19. One entry per CDR3 protein, called by TCRdb with MiXCR from the 5' RACE reads. The data contain approximately 580,000 distinct CDR3 sequences, around 21% of them singletons. Specimen: PBMCs or a T cell subset sorted from them (not recorded which). The receptors were sampled from an adult woman who had mild COVID-19 (a few samples of this study predate the infection). Cell type and time point are not known.

This sequence joins TRBV12-3 or TRBV12-4 and TRBJ1-2; D may be TRBD1 (5 bases). V dropped 6 bases and J dropped 8 bases, with 13 bases sitting between them. The CDR3 covers 12 residues. CDR3 DNA: TGTGCCAGCAGGCGGGGCCAGGGAGGCTACACCTTC. It codes for CASRRGQGGYTF.

This clonotype has more than one count but fewer than ten. V usage is TRBV12-3 or TRBV12-4 and J usage is TRBJ2-7; D is ambiguous. CDR3 size: 12 residues. Trimming stripped 8 bases from V and 2 bases from J, with 10 bases between. The CDR3 reads CASGRKPYEQYF. The DNA of the CDR3 is TGTGCCAGCGGTCGGAAGCCCTACGAGCAGTACTTC.

The V and J genes are TRBV6-2 or TRBV6-3 and TRBJ2-3, with 14 bases lining up with TRBD2. This CDR3 contains 18 residues. Germline loops: CDR1 MNHEY, CDR2 SVGEGT. V dropped 6 bases and J dropped 5; count of bases not matched to a gene: 13. DNA for the CDR3: TGTGCCAGCAGAAGAACCGGGACTAGCGGGAGAGGTATAGATACGCAGTATTTT. Its protein is CASRRTGTSGRGIDTQYF.

This clonotype appeared a few times. The chain links TRBV21-1 to TRBJ1-5; the table's D gene call, TRBD1, was not cross checked with the DNA. TRBV21-1 is reported as a pseudogene. The CDR3 runs to 20 residues. In DNA form, the CDR3 reads TGTGCCAGCAGCAATCCACAGGGAGGACAGGAGATTTATAGCAATCAGCCCCAGCATTTT. It encodes CASSNPQGGQEIYSNQPQHF.

V is TRBV4-1 and J is TRBJ2-1; no definite D call. Germline-derived CDR1 and CDR2 are MGHRA and YSYEKL. V was trimmed by 3 bases and J by 8 bases, leaving 8 bases between them. CDR3 length: 12 residues. CDR3 region: CASSHQLDEQFF. CDR3 DNA: TGCGCCAGCAGCCATCAGTTAGATGAGCAGTTCTTC.